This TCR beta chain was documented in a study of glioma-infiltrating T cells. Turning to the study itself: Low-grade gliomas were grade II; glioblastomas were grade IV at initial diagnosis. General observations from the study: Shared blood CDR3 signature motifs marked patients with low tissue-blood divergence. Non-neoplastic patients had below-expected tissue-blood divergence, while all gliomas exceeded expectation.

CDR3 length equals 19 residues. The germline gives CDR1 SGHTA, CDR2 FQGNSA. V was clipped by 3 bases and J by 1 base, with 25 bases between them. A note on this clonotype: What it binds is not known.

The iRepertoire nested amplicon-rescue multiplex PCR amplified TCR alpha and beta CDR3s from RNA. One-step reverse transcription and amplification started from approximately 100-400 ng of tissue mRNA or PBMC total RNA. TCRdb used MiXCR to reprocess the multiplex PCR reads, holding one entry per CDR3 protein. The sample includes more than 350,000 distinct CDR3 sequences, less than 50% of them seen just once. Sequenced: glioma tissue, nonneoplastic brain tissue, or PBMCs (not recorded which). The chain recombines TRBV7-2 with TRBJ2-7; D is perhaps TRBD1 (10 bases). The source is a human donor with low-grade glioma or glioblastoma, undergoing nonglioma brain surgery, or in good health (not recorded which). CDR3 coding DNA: TGTGCCAGCAGCTTTAGGACAGGGGGAACTAGCGGGCGATCCTACGAGCAGTACTTC. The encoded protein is CASSFRTGGTSGRSYEQYF.